This entry describes one TCR beta chain. The record originates from a study of blood T cell repertoires in COVID-19. Study summary: Both acute and convalescent COVID-19 samples were obtained from the United States, Italy and Spain.

With V trimmed by 6 bases and J by 5 bases, 9 bases remained unmatched. This CDR3 region has 16 residues. Looked up from germline, CDR1 is MNHNY and CDR2 is SVGAGI (reference sequence). Original analysis: Estimates of nucleated cell counts were drawn from the amplification of reference gene primers. TCRdb's copy holds only in-frame clones and misses some; the assay was immunoSEQ multiplex PCR. V, J and clone size are taken as reported in that table, and D and trimming were inferred from the DNA itself. The data contain about 84,000 clones, 65% to 85% of them singletons. The V call is TRBV6-6, the J call TRBJ2-3, with 12 bases that match TRBD2. Sequenced material: peripheral blood. This receptor was obtained from an elderly woman with acute or convalescent COVID-19. The CDR3 here is CASRDGLAGPGDTQYF. The CDR3 DNA follows: TGTGCCAGCAGAGACGGACTAGCGGGACCTGGAGATACGCAGTATTTT.